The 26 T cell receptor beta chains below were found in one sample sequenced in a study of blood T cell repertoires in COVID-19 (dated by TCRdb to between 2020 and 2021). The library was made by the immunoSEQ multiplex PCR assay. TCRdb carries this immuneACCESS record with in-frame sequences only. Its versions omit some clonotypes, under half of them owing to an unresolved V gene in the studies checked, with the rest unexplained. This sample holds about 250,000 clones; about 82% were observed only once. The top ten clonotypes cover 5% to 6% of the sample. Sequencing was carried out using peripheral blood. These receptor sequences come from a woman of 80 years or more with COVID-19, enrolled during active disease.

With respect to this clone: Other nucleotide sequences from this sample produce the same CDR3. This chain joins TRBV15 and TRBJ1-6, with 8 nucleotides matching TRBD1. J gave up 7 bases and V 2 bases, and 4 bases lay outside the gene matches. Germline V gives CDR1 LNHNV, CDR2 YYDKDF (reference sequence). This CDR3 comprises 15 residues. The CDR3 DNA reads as TGTGCCACCAGCAGAACCGGGACAGGAAATTCACCCCTCCACTTT. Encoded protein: CATSRTGTGNSPLHF.

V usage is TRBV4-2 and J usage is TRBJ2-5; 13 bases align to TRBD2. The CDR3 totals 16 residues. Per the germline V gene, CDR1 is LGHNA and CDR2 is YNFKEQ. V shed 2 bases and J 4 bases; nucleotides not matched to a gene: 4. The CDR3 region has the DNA TGTGCCAGCAGCCAACCTCGGACTAGCGGGGGAGAGACCCAGTACTTC. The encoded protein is CASSQPRTSGGETQYF.

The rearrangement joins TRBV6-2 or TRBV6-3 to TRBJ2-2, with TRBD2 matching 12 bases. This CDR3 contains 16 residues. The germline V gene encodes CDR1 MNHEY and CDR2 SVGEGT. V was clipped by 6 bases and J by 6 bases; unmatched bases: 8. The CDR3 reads CASSLLAGGLSGELFF. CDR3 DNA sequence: TGTGCCAGCAGCCTTCTAGCGGGGGGGCTCTCCGGGGAGCTGTTTTTT.

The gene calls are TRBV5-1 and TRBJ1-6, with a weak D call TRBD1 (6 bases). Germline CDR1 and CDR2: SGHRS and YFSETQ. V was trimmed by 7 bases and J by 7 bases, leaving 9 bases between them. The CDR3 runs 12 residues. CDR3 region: CASGTGNSPLHF. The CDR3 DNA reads TGCGCCAGCGGTACAGGGAATTCACCCCTCCACTTT.

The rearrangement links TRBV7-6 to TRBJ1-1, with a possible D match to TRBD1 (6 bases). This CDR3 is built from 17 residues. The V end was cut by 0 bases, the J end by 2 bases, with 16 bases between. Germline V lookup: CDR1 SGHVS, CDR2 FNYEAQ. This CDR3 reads CASSLAPGQTTNTEAFF. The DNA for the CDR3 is TGTGCCAGCAGCTTAGCCCCGGGACAAACGACAAACACTGAAGCTTTCTTT.

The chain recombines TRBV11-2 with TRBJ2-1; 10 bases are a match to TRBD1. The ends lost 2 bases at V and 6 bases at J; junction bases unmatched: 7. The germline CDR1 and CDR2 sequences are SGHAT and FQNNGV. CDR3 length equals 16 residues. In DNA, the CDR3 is TGTGCCAGCAGCTTAACCGGGACAGGGGATTTCAATGAGCAGTTCTTC. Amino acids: CASSLTGTGDFNEQFF.

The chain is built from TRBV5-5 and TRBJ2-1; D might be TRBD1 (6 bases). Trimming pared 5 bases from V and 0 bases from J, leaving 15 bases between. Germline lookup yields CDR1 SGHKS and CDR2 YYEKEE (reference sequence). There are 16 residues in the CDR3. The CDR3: CASRWTASSSYNEQFF. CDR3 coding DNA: TGTGCCAGCAGATGGACAGCCTCAAGCTCCTACAATGAGCAGTTCTTC. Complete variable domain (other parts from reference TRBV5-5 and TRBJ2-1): DAGVTQSPTHLIKTRGQQVTLRCSPISGHKSVSWYQQVLGQGPQFIFQYYEKEERGRGNFPDRFSARQFPNYSSELNVNALLLGDSALYLCASRWTASSSYNEQFFGPGTRLTVL.

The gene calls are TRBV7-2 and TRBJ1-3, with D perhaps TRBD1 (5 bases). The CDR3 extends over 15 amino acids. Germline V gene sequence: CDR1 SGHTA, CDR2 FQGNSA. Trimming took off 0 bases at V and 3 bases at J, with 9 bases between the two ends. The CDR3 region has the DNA TGTGCCAGCAGCTTAGCTGCAGGGCTTGGAAACACCATATATTTT. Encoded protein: CASSLAAGLGNTIYF.

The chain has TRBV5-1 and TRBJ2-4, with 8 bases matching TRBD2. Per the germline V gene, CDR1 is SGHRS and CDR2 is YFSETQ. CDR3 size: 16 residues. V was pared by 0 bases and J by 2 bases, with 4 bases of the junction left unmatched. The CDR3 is CASSLGSGGSKNIQYF. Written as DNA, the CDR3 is TGCGCCAGCAGCTTGGGAAGCGGGGGATCCAAAAACATTCAGTACTTC.

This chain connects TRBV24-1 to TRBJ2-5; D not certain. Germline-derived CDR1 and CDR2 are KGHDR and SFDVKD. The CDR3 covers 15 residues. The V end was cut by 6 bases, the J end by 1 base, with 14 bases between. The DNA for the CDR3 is TGTGCCACCAGTAGGAATGAACGGAGCCAAGAGACCCAGTACTTC. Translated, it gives CATSRNERSQETQYF.

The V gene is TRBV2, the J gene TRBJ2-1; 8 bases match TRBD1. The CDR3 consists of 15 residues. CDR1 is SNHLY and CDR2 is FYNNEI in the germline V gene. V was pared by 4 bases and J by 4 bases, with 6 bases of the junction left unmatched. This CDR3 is CASSAWTGIYNEQFF. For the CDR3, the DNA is TGTGCCAGCAGTGCATGGACAGGGATTTACAATGAGCAGTTCTTC.

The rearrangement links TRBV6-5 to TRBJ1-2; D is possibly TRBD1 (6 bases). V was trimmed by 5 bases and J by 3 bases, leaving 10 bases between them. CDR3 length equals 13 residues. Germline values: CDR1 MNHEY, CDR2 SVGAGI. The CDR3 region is CASSPGQHYGYTF. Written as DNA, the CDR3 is TGTGCCAGCAGTCCAGGACAGCACTATGGCTACACCTTC.

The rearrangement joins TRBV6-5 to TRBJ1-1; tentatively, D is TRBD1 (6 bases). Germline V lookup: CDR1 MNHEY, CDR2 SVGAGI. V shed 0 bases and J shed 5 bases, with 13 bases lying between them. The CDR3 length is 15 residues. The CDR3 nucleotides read TGTGCCAGCAGTTACTCGCCGGGGCAGGGGACTGAAGCTTTCTTT. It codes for CASSYSPGQGTEAFF.

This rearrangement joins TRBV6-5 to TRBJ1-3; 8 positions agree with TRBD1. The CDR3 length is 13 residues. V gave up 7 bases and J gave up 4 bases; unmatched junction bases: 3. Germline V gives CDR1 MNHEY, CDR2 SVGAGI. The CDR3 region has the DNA TGTGCCAGCACCCGGACAGGGGGAAACACCATATATTTT. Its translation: CASTRTGGNTIYF.

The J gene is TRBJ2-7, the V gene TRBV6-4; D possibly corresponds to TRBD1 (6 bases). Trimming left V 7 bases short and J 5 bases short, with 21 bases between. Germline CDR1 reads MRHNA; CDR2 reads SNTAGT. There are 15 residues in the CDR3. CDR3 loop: CASIRPDRPRHEQYV. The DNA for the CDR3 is TGTGCCAGCATCCGACCCGACAGGCCTCGGCACGAGCAGTACGTC.

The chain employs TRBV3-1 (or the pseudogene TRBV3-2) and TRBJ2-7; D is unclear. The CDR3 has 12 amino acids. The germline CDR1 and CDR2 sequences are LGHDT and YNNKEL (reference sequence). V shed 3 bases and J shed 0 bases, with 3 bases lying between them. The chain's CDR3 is CASSHNSYEQYF. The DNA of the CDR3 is TGTGCCAGCAGCCATAACTCCTACGAGCAGTACTTC.

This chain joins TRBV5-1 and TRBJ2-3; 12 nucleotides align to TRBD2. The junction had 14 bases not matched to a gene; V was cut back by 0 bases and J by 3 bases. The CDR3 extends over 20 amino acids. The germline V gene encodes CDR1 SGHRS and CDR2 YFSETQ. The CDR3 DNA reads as TGCGCCAGCAGCTTGGGTTCTAGCGGGGGGGCCGGGGTGAGAACAGATACGCAGTATTTT. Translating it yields CASSLGSSGGAGVRTDTQYF.

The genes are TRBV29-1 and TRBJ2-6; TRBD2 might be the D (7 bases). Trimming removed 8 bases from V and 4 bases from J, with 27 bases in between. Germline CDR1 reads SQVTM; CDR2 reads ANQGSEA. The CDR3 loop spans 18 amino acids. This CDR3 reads CSFLGDGQRDLGANVLTF. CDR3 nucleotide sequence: TGCAGCTTCCTCGGGGACGGACAGCGGGATTTGGGGGCCAACGTCCTGACTTTC.

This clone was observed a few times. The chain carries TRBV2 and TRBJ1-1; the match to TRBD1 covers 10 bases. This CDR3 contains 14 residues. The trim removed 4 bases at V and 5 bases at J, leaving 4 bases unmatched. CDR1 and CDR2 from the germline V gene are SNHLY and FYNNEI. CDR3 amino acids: CASSGDRGPTEAFF. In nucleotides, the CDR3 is TGTGCCAGCAGTGGAGACAGGGGGCCTACTGAAGCTTTCTTT.

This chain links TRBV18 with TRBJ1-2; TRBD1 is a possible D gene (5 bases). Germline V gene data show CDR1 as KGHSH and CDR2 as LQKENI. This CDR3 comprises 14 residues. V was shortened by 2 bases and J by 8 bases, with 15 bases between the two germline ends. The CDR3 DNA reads TGTGCCAGCTCACCAGACAGTACTATAGAGGGCTACACCTTC. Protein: CASSPDSTIEGYTF. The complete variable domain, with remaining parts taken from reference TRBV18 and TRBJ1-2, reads NAGVMQNPRHLVRRRGQEARLRCSPMKGHSHVYWYRQLPEEGLKFMVYLQKENIIDESGMPKERFSAEFPKEGPSILRIQQVVRGDSAAYFCASSPDSTIEGYTFGSGTRLTVV.

The CDR3 reads CASSFTGKETQYF. The CDR3 nucleotides are TGTGCCAGCAGCTTTACAGGGAAAGAGACCCAGTACTTC. This chain connects TRBV7-8 to TRBJ2-5, with a tentative D call TRBD1 (6 bases). V shed 3 bases and J shed 3 bases, with 8 bases lying between them. There are 13 residues in the CDR3. The V gene's germline CDR1 is SGHVS and CDR2 FQNEAQ.

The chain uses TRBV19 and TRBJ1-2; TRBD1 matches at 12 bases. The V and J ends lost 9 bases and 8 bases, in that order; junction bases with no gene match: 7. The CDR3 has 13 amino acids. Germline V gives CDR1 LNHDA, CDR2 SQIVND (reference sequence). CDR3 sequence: CASSGQGAPGYTF. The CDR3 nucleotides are TGTGCCAGCTCGGGACAGGGGGCGCCGGGCTACACCTTC. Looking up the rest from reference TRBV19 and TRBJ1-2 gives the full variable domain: DGGITQSPKYLFRKEGQNVTLSCEQNLNHDAMYWYRQDPGQGLRLIYYSQIVNDFQKGDIAEGYSVSREKKESFPLTVTSAQKNPTAFYLCASSGQGAPGYTFGSGTRLTVV.

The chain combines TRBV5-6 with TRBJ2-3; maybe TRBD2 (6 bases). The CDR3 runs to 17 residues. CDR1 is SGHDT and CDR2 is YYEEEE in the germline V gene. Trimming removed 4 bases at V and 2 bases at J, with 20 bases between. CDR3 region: CASSPRLTWRVTDTQYF. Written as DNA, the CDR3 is TGTGCCAGCAGCCCCCGACTTACTTGGAGGGTCACAGATACGCAGTATTTT.

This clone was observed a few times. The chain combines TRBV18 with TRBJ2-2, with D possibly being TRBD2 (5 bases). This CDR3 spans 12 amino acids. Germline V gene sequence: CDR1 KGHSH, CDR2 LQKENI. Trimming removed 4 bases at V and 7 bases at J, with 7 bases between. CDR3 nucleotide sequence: TGTGCCAGCTCACGTGAGGGCGGGGAGCTGTTTTTT. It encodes CASSREGGELFF.

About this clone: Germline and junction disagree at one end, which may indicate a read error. The CDR3 protein is CASSSNSGTGEAQYF. CDR3 bases: TGTGCCAGCAGCTCAAATTCCGGGACGGGAGAGGCCCAGTACTTC. V is TRBV7-9 and J is TRBJ2-5, with D tentatively TRBD2 (6 bases). The CDR3 contains 15 residues. The germline gives CDR1 SEHNR, CDR2 FQNEAQ (reference sequence).

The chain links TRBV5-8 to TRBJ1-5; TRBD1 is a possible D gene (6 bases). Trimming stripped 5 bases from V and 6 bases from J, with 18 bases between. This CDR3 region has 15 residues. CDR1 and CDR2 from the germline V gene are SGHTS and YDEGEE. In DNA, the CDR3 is TGTGCCAGCAGTGCGACAGGAGTACCAATTCAGCCCCAGCATTTT. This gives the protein CASSATGVPIQPQHF.